This TCR beta chain emerged from a study of blood T cell repertoires in COVID-19. The protocol was immunoSEQ multiplex PCR, while the TCRdb copy is restricted to in-frame clones and leaves out a portion. The table shows approximately 170,000 clones, with about 86% occurring only once. This clone occurred a few times. Germline CDR1 LNHDA, CDR2 SQIVND (reference sequence). The junction had 6 bases not matched to a gene; V was cut back by 5 bases and J by 7 bases. This CDR3 contains 14 residues. This receptor was taken from a man over 45 with active or convalescent COVID-19. The specimen sequenced was peripheral blood. The rearrangement joins TRBV19 to TRBJ2-2; 8 bases match TRBD1. Here the CDR3 reads CASSPGQGVGELFF. CDR3 coding DNA: TGTGCCAGTAGTCCCGGACAGGGAGTCGGGGAGCTGTTTTTT.